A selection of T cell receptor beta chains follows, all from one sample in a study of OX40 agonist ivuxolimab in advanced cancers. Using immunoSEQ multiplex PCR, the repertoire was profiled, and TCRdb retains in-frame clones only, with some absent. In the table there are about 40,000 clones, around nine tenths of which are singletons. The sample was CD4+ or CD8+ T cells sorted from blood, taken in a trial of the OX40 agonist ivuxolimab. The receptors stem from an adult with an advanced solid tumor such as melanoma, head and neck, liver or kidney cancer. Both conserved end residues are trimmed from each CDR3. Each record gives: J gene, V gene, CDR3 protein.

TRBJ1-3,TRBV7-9,ASSLGAILENTIY
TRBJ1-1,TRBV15,AASGGNTEAF
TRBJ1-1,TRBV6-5,ASQGGEAEAF
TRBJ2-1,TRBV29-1,SHWAGGNEQF
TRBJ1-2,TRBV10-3,AISESKDYYGYT
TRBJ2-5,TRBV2,ASSVTGGILETQY
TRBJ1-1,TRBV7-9,ASSFPVTGPRDSNTEAF
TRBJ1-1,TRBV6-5,ASSHREGKDTEAF
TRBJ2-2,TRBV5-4,ASSDRDRRTGELF
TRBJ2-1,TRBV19,ASSWTSGYEQF
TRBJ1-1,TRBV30,AWGRADGTEAF
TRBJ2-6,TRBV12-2,ASRLYKVPSGANVLT
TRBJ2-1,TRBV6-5,ASSYSGNEQF
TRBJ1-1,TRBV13,ASTVENTEAF
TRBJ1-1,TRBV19,ASADRGPNTEAF
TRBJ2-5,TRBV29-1,SVDGLAGEKYQETQY
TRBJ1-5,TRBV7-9,ASSLGGQQPQH
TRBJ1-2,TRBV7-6,ASSDMGVGYT
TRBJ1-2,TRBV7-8,ASSFGGTYGYT
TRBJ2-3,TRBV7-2,ASSVRGGLPTDTQY
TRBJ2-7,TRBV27,ASSLSTTGRSYEQY
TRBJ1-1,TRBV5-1,ASSLGAGTTEAF
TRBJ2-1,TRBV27,ASSTPGSSSYNEQF
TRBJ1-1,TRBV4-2,ASSPLGGGTEAF
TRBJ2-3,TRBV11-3,ASSLAPERVPDTQY
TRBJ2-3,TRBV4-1,ASSQDILSRGGDTQY
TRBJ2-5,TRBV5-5,ASSPLLGTGETQY
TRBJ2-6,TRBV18,ASSPRGGSGANVLT
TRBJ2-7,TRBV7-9,ASSLYFGTSAIGEQY
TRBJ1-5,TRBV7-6,ASSLGEGILSNQPQH
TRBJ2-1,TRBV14,ASSLVRGAYNEQF
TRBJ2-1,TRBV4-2,ASSQAGTSLDNEQF
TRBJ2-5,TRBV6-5,ASSYSDRGGETQY
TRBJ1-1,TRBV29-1,SVEDLDVTEAF
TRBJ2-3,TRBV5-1,ASSLYRETDTQY
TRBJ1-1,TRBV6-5,ASSYSDRNTEAF
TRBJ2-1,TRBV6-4,ASSDSGLQGREQF
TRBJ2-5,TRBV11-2,ASSLGWDGRQETQY
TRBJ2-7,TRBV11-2,ASSLDDAGSYYYEQY
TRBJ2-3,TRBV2,ASSEGLSTDTQY
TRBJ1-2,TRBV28,AGGDGYT
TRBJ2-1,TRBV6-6,ASTSPDSPYNEQF
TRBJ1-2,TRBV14,ASSQVINYGYT
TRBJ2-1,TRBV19,ASSMGQGPYEQF
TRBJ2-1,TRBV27,ASSFRQISYNEQF
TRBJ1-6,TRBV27,ASSWGGENSPLH
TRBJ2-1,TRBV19,ASTSKGGSSYNEQF
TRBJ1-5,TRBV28,ASSPRRPNQPQH
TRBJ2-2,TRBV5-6,ASSLLATGELF
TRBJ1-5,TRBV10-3,AIKEVALGPQH
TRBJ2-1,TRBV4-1,ASARGGGYEQF
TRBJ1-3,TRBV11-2,ASSTHRGSGNTIY
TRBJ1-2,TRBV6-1,ASSPDRLRSYT